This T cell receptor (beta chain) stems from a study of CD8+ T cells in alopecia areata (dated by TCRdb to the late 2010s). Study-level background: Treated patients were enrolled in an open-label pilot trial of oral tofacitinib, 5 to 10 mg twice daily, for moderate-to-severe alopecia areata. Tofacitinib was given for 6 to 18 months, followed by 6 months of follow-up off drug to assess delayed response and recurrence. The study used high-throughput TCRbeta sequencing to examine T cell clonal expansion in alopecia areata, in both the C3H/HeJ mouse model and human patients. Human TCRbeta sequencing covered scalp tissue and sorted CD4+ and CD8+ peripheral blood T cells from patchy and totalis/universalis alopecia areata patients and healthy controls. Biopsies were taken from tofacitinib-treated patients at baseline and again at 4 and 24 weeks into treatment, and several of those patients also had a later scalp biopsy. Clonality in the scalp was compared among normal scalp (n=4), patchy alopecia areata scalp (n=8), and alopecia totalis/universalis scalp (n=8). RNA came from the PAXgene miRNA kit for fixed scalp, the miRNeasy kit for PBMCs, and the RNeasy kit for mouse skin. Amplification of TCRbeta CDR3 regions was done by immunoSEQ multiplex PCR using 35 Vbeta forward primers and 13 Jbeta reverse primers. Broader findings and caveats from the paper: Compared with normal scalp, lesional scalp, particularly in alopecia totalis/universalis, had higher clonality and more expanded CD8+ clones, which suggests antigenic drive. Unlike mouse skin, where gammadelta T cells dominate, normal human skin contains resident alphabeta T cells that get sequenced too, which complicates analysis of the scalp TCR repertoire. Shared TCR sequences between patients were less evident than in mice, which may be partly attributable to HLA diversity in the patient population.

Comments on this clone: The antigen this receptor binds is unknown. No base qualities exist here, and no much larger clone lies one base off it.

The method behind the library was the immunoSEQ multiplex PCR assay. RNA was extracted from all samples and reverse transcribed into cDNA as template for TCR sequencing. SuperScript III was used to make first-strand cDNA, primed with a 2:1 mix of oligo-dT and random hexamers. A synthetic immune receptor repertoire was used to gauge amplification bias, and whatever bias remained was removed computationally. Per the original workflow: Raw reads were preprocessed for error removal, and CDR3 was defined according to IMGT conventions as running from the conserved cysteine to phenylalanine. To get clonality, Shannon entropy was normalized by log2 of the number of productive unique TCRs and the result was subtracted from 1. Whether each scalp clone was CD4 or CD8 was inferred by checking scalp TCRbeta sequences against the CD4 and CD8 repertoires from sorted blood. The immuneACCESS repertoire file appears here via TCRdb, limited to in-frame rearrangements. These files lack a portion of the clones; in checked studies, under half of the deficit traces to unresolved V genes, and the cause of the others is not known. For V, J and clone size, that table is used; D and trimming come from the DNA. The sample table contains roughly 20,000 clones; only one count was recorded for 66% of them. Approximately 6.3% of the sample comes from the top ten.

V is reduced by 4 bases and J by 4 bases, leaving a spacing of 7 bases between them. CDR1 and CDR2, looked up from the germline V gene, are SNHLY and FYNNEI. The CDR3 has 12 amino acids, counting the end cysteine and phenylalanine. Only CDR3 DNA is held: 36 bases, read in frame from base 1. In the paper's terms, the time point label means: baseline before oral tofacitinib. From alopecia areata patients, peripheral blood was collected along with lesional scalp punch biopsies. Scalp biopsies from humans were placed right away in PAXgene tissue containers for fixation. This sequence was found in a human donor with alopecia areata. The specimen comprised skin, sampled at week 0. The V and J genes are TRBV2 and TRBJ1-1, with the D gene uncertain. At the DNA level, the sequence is TGTGCCAGCAGTGGGTCGGGCACTGAAGCTTTCTTT. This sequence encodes CASSGSGTEAFF.